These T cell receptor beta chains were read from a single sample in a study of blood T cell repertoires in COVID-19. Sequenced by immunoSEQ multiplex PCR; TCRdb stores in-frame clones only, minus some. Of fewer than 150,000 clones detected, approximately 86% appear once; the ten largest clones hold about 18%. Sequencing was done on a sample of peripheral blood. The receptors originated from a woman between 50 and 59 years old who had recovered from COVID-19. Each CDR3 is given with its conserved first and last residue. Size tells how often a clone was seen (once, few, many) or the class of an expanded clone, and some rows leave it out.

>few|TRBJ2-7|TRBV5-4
CASSPPGTRNEQYF
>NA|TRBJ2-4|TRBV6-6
CASSYSTGKNIQYF
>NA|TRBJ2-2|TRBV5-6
CASSLPGTSGTGELFF
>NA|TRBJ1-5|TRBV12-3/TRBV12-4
CASSFSGQPQHF
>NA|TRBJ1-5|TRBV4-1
CASSPDNSNQPQHF
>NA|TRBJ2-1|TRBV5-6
CASSYATRGVQFF
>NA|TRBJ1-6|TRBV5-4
CASSLDTSSYNSPLHF
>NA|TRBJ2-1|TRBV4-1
CASSRGRTGEQFF
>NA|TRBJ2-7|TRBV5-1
CASSLDLAGGPGEQYF
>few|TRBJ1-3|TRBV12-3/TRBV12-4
CASRIAGGNTIYF
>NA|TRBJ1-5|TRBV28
CASSFSDGDQPQHF
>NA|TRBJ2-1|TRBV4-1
CASRQGLAGDNEQFF
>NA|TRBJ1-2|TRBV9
CASSGGADYGYTF
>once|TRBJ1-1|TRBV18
CASSPIQGLNTEAFF
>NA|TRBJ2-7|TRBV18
CASSPRAGPQYEQYF
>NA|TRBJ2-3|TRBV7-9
CASSLGTGRGILSKDTQYF
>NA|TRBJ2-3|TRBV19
CASSIPRDRGRDTQYF
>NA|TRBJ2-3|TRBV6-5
CASIRDGDTQYF
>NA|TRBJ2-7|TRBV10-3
CATALLAGIDEQYF
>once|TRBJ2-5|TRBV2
CASSDRGEETQYF
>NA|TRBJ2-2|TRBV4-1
CASSQLPGAGELFF
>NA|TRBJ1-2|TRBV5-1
CASSLARLQGGTNYGYTF
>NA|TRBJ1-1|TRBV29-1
CSVMTGLGTEAFF
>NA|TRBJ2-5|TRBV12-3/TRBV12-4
CASNNRGHETQYF
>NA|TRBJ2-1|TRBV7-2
CASSLWGREQFF
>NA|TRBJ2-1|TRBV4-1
CASSQDIPPRQFF
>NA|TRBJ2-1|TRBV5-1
CASSLTDRGRSEQFF
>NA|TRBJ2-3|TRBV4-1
CASSQPSLKTGTPTDTQYF
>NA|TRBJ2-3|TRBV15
CATSRVDSSTQYF
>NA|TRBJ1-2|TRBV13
CASRNSRGGFSYTF
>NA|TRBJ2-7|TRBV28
CASTAFAYEQYF
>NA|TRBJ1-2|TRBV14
CASSRQINYGYTF
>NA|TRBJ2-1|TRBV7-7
CASSPAGGGHNEQFF
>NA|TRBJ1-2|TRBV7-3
CASSPRGTTGMGGYTF
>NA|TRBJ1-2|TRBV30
CAWSVLGQGVRGYTF
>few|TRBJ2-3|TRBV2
CASIAGGTDTQYF
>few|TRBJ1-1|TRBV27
CASSLSGGGTRTEAFF
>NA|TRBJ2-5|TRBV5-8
CASSLGEGRRKTQYF
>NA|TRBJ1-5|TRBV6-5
CASSRDTSGGQPQHF
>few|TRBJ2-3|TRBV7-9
CASSLVRSSSTDTQYF
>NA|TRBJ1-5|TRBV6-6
CASSYGTGNQPQHF
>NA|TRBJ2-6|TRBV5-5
CASSFPSSSGANVLTF
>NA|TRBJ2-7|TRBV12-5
CASEGFSYEQYF
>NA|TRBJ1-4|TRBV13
CASSFRTTNEKLFF
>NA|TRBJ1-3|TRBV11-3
CASSTRARGNTIYF
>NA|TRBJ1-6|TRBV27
CASSPTGPYNSPLHF
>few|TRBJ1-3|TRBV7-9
CASSSNLLGAGFSGNTIYF
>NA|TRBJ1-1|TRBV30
CAWSVRQGLEAFF
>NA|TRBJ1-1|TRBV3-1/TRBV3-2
CASSRRTANTEAFF
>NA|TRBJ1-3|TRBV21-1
CASSYLVRIPSGNTIYF
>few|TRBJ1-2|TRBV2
CAGRDTASGNYGYTF
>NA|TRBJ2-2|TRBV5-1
CASSLAGGRGGELFF